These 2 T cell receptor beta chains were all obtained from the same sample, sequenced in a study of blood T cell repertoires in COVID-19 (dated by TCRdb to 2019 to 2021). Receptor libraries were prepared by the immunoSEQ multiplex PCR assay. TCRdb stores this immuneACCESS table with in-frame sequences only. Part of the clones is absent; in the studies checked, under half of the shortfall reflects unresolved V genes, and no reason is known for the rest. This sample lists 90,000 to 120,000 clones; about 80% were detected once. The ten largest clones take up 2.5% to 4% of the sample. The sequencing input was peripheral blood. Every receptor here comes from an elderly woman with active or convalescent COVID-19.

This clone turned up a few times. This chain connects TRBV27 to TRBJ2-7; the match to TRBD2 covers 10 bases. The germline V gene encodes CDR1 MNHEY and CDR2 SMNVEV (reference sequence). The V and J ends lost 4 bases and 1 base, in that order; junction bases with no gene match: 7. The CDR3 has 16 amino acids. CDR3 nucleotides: TGTGCCAGCAGTTCTCTAGCGGGAGTCTTTTCCTACGAGCAGTACTTC. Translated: CASSSLAGVFSYEQYF.

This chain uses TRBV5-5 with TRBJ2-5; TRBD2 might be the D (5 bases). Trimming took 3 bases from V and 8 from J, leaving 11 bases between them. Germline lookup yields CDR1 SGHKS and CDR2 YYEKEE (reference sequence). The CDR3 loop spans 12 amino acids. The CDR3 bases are TGTGCCAGCAGCTGGGAGCCTTATACCCAGTACTTC. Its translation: CASSWEPYTQYF.